This T cell receptor beta chain was identified during a study of T-cell reconstitution after alpha-beta-depleted transplantation in children. Study-wide results and limits: Roughly two months post-transplant, alpha-beta T cells reportedly originated from several hundred graft clones that had expanded. For some patients, TCRbeta diversity was high at day 60 because of recipient T cells and thymic progenitors that survived. Among T cells one year after transplant, newly produced cells accounted for most counts and diversity.

Using unique molecular identifiers, the investigators prepared the TCRbeta library. TCRdb re-called the PCR reads through MiXCR, storing one row per CDR3 protein. The table shows about 98,000 distinct CDR3 sequences, with about a quarter occurring only once. Points on this clonotype: Its specificity is unknown.

Per germline, CDR1 SGHAT and CDR2 FQNNGV. This CDR3 region has 14 residues. J gave up 4 bases and V 8 bases, and 8 bases lay outside the gene matches. The sequencing here drew on PBMCs, taken before TCRalphabeta/CD19-depleted stem cell transplant. The chain combines TRBV11-2 with TRBJ2-1; 7 positions match TRBD1. This clonotype was sampled from a boy younger than 10 with acute lymphoblastic leukemia, due to receive a stem cell transplant. The CDR3 spells CASGETGRYNEQFF. The CDR3 nucleotides read TGTGCCAGCGGGGAGACAGGGAGATACAATGAGCAGTTCTTC.